This T cell receptor (beta chain) originates from a study of CD8 T cells in Susac syndrome. In germline, CDR1 is SNHLY, CDR2 FYNNEI. Trimming removed 2 bases at V and 2 bases at J, with 13 bases between. The CDR3 contains 15 residues. Reverse transcription used roughly 0.5 to 1 ug RNA and random hexamers. Multiplex immunoSEQ PCR targeted 54 Vbeta and 13 Jbeta TCR beta segments. TCRdb ran MiXCR on the immunoSEQ multiplex PCR reads and lists one entry per CDR3 protein. The repertoire holds about 300,000 distinct CDR3 sequences, around 89% seen once, with around 0.18% in the top ten. The rearrangement links TRBV2 to TRBJ2-7, with D possibly called TRBD1 or TRBD2 (5 bases each). The sequence came from a human donor with multiple sclerosis. Sequenced input: CD8+ T cells from PBMCs. The CDR3 nucleotides read TGTGCCAGCAGTGAAATGGATTGGGGGACCTACGAGCAGTACTTC. This encodes CASSEMDWGTYEQYF.